This is a list of T cell receptor beta chains from one sample in a study of Ad26.COV2.S vaccination and SARS-CoV-2 variants. Sequenced by immunoSEQ multiplex PCR; TCRdb stores in-frame clones only, minus some. Among 200,000 to 250,000 clones listed, approximately 87% were seen once. Material: peripheral blood, obtained in a trial of Ad26.COV2.S vaccine versus placebo. The receptors shown here come from a person aged 18-65 years who received the Ad26.COV2.S COVID-19 vaccine or a placebo. CDR3s include the opening cysteine and the closing phenylalanine or tryptophan. D genes are given only for firm matches. Some rows mark clone size as missing; the rest say once, few, many or name a class of expanded clone.

abundance: -
v_gene: TRBV7-6
j_gene: TRBJ1-1
d_gene: -
CDR3aa: CASSLTGNTEAFF
CDR3nt: TGTGCCAGCAGCTTAACAGGGAACACTGAAGCTTTCTTT

abundance: -
v_gene: TRBV9
j_gene: TRBJ1-5
d_gene: -
CDR3aa: CASSPVGGADQPQHF
CDR3nt: TGTGCCAGCAGCCCCGTCGGGGGGGCTGATCAGCCCCAGCATTTT

abundance: -
v_gene: TRBV18
j_gene: TRBJ2-3
d_gene: TRBD2
CDR3aa: CASSPRTSGGTTDTQYF
CDR3nt: TGTGCCAGCTCACCAAGGACTAGCGGGGGGACCACAGATACGCAGTATTTT

abundance: -
v_gene: TRBV7-2
j_gene: TRBJ2-7
d_gene: -
CDR3aa: CASSLGRQGTHEQYF
CDR3nt: TGTGCCAGCAGCCTAGGGAGGCAGGGGACGCACGAGCAGTACTTC

abundance: -
v_gene: TRBV10-1
j_gene: TRBJ2-7
d_gene: -
CDR3aa: CASSRTPSDEQYF
CDR3nt: TGCGCCAGCAGTCGGACCCCTAGCGACGAGCAGTACTTC

abundance: -
v_gene: TRBV6-5
j_gene: TRBJ2-7
d_gene: -
CDR3aa: CASSPSATRYEQYF
CDR3nt: TGTGCCAGCAGCCCATCGGCAACGAGGTACGAGCAGTACTTC

abundance: few
v_gene: TRBV14
j_gene: TRBJ1-2
d_gene: -
CDR3aa: CASSQTRSGSGYTF
CDR3nt: TGTGCCAGCAGCCAAACCCGCTCAGGGTCGGGCTACACCTTC

abundance: once
v_gene: TRBV25-1
j_gene: TRBJ1-1
d_gene: -
CDR3aa: CASSEDWGPARYTEAFF
CDR3nt: TGTGCCAGCAGTGAAGATTGGGGGCCCGCGCGCTACACTGAAGCTTTCTTT

abundance: -
v_gene: TRBV5-1
j_gene: TRBJ1-1
d_gene: TRBD1
CDR3aa: CASSPTGKGTEAFF
CDR3nt: TGCGCCAGCAGCCCGACAGGGAAGGGCACTGAAGCTTTCTTT

abundance: once
v_gene: TRBV6-5
j_gene: TRBJ2-7
d_gene: -
CDR3aa: CASRDRWQAPGYF
CDR3nt: TGTGCCAGCAGGGACAGATGGCAGGCCCCTGGGTACTTC

abundance: once
v_gene: TRBV7-3
j_gene: TRBJ2-7
d_gene: -
CDR3aa: CASSLTGGHEQYF
CDR3nt: TGTGCCAGCAGCTTAACGGGGGGCCACGAGCAGTACTTC

abundance: -
v_gene: TRBV28
j_gene: TRBJ2-7
d_gene: -
CDR3aa: CASSLETEGDEQYF
CDR3nt: TGTGCCAGCAGTTTAGAGACAGAGGGAGACGAGCAGTACTTC

abundance: -
v_gene: TRBV19
j_gene: TRBJ1-2
d_gene: TRBD1
CDR3aa: CASSSMDRLDYGYTF
CDR3nt: TGTGCCAGTAGTTCCATGGACAGGTTAGACTATGGCTACACCTTC

abundance: -
v_gene: TRBV3-1/TRBV3-2
j_gene: TRBJ2-7
d_gene: -
CDR3aa: CASSPLNTGIGEQYF
CDR3nt: TGTGCCAGCAGCCCTCTAAACACAGGGATTGGCGAGCAGTACTTC

abundance: -
v_gene: TRBV19
j_gene: TRBJ2-7
d_gene: -
CDR3aa: CASRGTGPGLYEQYF
CDR3nt: TGTGCCAGCCGAGGCACCGGGCCAGGGTTATACGAGCAGTACTTC

abundance: once
v_gene: TRBV5-1
j_gene: TRBJ1-2
d_gene: -
CDR3aa: CASSLFRGLHGYTF
CDR3nt: TGCGCCAGCAGCTTGTTCCGGGGGCTACATGGCTACACCTTC

abundance: -
v_gene: TRBV18
j_gene: TRBJ2-5
d_gene: -
CDR3aa: CASSRRGEETQYF
CDR3nt: TGTGCCAGCTCTAGGCGGGGAGAGGAGACCCAGTACTTC

abundance: -
v_gene: TRBV2
j_gene: TRBJ1-1
d_gene: -
CDR3aa: CASSEGSGAQTEAFF
CDR3nt: TGTGCCAGCAGTGAAGGGTCGGGGGCGCAGACTGAAGCTTTCTTT

abundance: few
v_gene: TRBV29-1
j_gene: TRBJ2-1
d_gene: -
CDR3aa: CSDNTPSSYNEQFF
CDR3nt: TGCAGCGACAACACCCCGAGCTCCTACAATGAGCAGTTCTTC

abundance: once
v_gene: TRBV14
j_gene: TRBJ2-2
d_gene: -
CDR3aa: CASSRGRPLGTGELFF
CDR3nt: TGTGCCAGCAGCCGCGGCCGACCCCTCGGGACCGGGGAGCTGTTTTTT

abundance: -
v_gene: TRBV16
j_gene: TRBJ1-3
d_gene: -
CDR3aa: CASSLMGPGNTIYF
CDR3nt: TGTGCCAGCAGCCTGATGGGGCCTGGAAACACCATATATTTT

abundance: -
v_gene: TRBV6-2/TRBV6-3
j_gene: TRBJ2-5
d_gene: TRBD1
CDR3aa: CASSYRAGGLRPGETQYF
CDR3nt: TGTGCCAGCAGTTACAGGGCAGGGGGCCTCCGGCCTGGAGAGACCCAGTACTTC

abundance: -
v_gene: TRBV5-1
j_gene: TRBJ2-3
d_gene: -
CDR3aa: CASSLVASAYTDTQYF
CDR3nt: TGCGCCAGCAGCTTGGTGGCTAGCGCCTACACAGATACGCAGTATTTT

abundance: -
v_gene: TRBV4-3
j_gene: TRBJ2-1
d_gene: TRBD2
CDR3aa: CASSQDVGAGGPFRSYNEQFF
CDR3nt: TGCGCCAGCAGCCAAGACGTCGGAGCGGGAGGGCCCTTCAGGTCCTACAATGAGCAGTTCTTC

abundance: -
v_gene: TRBV7-9
j_gene: TRBJ2-3
d_gene: TRBD1
CDR3aa: CASSPTDRGLGDTQYF
CDR3nt: TGTGCCAGCAGCCCGACCGACAGGGGGCTAGGGGATACGCAGTATTTT

abundance: -
v_gene: TRBV25-1
j_gene: TRBJ1-4
d_gene: TRBD1
CDR3aa: CASSEWDRSNEKLFF
CDR3nt: TGTGCCAGCAGTGAGTGGGACAGGAGTAATGAAAAACTGTTTTTT

abundance: -
v_gene: TRBV9
j_gene: TRBJ2-1
d_gene: TRBD2
CDR3aa: CASSVLAGQYNEQFF
CDR3nt: TGTGCCAGCAGCGTGCTAGCGGGGCAATACAATGAGCAGTTCTTC

abundance: -
v_gene: TRBV18
j_gene: TRBJ2-3
d_gene: TRBD2
CDR3aa: CASSPLAGGSTDTQYF
CDR3nt: TGTGCCAGCTCACCACTAGCGGGGGGTAGCACAGATACGCAGTATTTT

abundance: -
v_gene: TRBV30
j_gene: TRBJ2-2
d_gene: TRBD1
CDR3aa: CAWSVGGSFPGELFF
CDR3nt: TGTGCCTGGAGTGTAGGGGGCTCTTTCCCCGGGGAGCTGTTTTTT

abundance: -
v_gene: TRBV27
j_gene: TRBJ2-3
d_gene: TRBD1
CDR3aa: CASSPRDRITDTQYF
CDR3nt: TGTGCCAGCAGTCCGAGGGACAGGATCACAGATACGCAGTATTTT

abundance: -
v_gene: TRBV28
j_gene: TRBJ2-5
d_gene: TRBD1
CDR3aa: CASSLYQTGQGGQETQYF
CDR3nt: TGTGCCAGCAGTTTATACCAAACTGGACAGGGAGGACAAGAGACCCAGTACTTC

abundance: -
v_gene: TRBV19
j_gene: TRBJ1-6
d_gene: TRBD1
CDR3aa: CASSPRQGPSQWSPLHF
CDR3nt: TGTGCCAGTAGTCCTCGACAGGGCCCAAGCCAGTGGTCACCCCTCCACTTT

abundance: -
v_gene: TRBV6-5
j_gene: TRBJ2-2
d_gene: -
CDR3aa: CASSRLSGNTGELFF
CDR3nt: TGTGCCAGCAGCCGTCTTAGCGGGAACACCGGGGAGCTGTTTTTT

abundance: -
v_gene: TRBV2
j_gene: TRBJ2-7
d_gene: TRBD1
CDR3aa: CASGTGSEQYF
CDR3nt: TGTGCCAGCGGGACAGGGAGTGAGCAGTACTTC

abundance: -
v_gene: TRBV10-3
j_gene: TRBJ2-5
d_gene: -
CDR3aa: CAIGTGSVETQYF
CDR3nt: TGTGCCATCGGCACGGGGAGTGTAGAGACCCAGTACTTC

abundance: once
v_gene: TRBV11-3
j_gene: TRBJ2-3
d_gene: TRBD1
CDR3aa: CASSPGQGIPDTQYF
CDR3nt: TGTGCCAGCAGCCCCGGACAGGGAATACCAGATACGCAGTATTTT

abundance: once
v_gene: TRBV6-2/TRBV6-3
j_gene: TRBJ2-2
d_gene: TRBD2
CDR3aa: CASSPSPRRLSGRGGELFF
CDR3nt: TGTGCCAGCAGTCCCTCTCCTCGACGGCTTAGCGGGAGGGGCGGGGAGCTGTTTTTT

abundance: -
v_gene: TRBV11-2
j_gene: TRBJ1-3
d_gene: -
CDR3aa: CASSSDPSSGNTIYF
CDR3nt: TGTGCCAGCAGCTCGGACCCGAGCTCTGGAAACACCATATATTTT

abundance: -
v_gene: TRBV5-5
j_gene: TRBJ2-2
d_gene: -
CDR3aa: CASSLFGGELTGELFF
CDR3nt: TGTGCCAGCAGCTTATTTGGTGGCGAATTGACCGGGGAGCTGTTTTTT

abundance: -
v_gene: TRBV7-8
j_gene: TRBJ2-7
d_gene: TRBD1
CDR3aa: CASSLLGSGQGDYEQYF
CDR3nt: TGTGCCAGCAGCTTATTGGGGTCAGGACAGGGTGACTACGAGCAGTACTTC

abundance: -
v_gene: TRBV6-5
j_gene: TRBJ1-5
d_gene: -
CDR3aa: CASRPRGKGQPQHF
CDR3nt: TGTGCCAGCAGGCCTCGGGGAAAGGGGCAGCCCCAGCATTTT

abundance: -
v_gene: TRBV11-3
j_gene: TRBJ2-7
d_gene: TRBD1
CDR3aa: CASSAGQGAVEYF
CDR3nt: TGTGCCAGCAGCGCCGGACAGGGGGCTGTGGAGTACTTC

abundance: -
v_gene: TRBV6-5
j_gene: TRBJ2-2
d_gene: -
CDR3aa: CASSYSIQGSTGELFF
CDR3nt: TGTGCCAGCAGTTACTCGATACAGGGATCCACCGGGGAGCTGTTTTTT

abundance: few
v_gene: TRBV6-5
j_gene: TRBJ1-5
d_gene: TRBD1
CDR3aa: CASRGQGNQPQHF
CDR3nt: TGTGCCAGCCGGGGACAGGGAAATCAGCCCCAGCATTTT

abundance: -
v_gene: TRBV5-4
j_gene: TRBJ2-4
d_gene: -
CDR3aa: CASSLYQGDIQYF
CDR3nt: TGTGCCAGCAGCTTGTATCAGGGTGACATTCAGTACTTC

abundance: -
v_gene: TRBV5-5
j_gene: TRBJ1-2
d_gene: -
CDR3aa: CASSLEDGYTF
CDR3nt: TGTGCCAGCAGCTTGGAGGATGGCTACACCTTC

abundance: -
v_gene: TRBV15
j_gene: TRBJ2-7
d_gene: TRBD2
CDR3aa: CATSIAGTYEQYF
CDR3nt: TGTGCCACCAGCATAGCGGGAACCTACGAGCAGTACTTC

abundance: once
v_gene: TRBV7-2
j_gene: TRBJ2-2
d_gene: -
CDR3aa: CASSLVTRTGELFF
CDR3nt: TGTGCCAGCAGCTTAGTTACGAGAACCGGGGAGCTGTTTTTT

abundance: once
v_gene: TRBV7-9
j_gene: TRBJ2-7
d_gene: -
CDR3aa: CASSSPGPLRYEQYF
CDR3nt: TGTGCCAGCAGCTCCCCCGGACCGTTACGCTACGAGCAGTACTTC

abundance: few
v_gene: TRBV5-1
j_gene: TRBJ2-7
d_gene: -
CDR3aa: CASSLYDWALYEQYF
CDR3nt: TGCGCCAGCAGCTTGTACGACTGGGCCCTCTACGAGCAGTACTTC

abundance: -
v_gene: TRBV28
j_gene: TRBJ2-6
d_gene: -
CDR3aa: CASRSPAAANVLTF
CDR3nt: TGTGCCAGCAGATCGCCGGCGGCGGCCAACGTCCTGACTTTC

abundance: few
v_gene: TRBV6-5
j_gene: TRBJ1-2
d_gene: -
CDR3aa: CASSSPGRRINYGYTF
CDR3nt: TGTGCCAGCAGTTCCCCTGGGAGGCGTATTAACTATGGCTACACCTTC

abundance: -
v_gene: TRBV7-9
j_gene: TRBJ2-2
d_gene: -
CDR3aa: CASSPRGRGSTGELFF
CDR3nt: TGTGCCAGCAGCCCCCGGGGTAGGGGGTCCACCGGGGAGCTGTTTTTT

abundance: few
v_gene: TRBV7-2
j_gene: TRBJ1-1
d_gene: -
CDR3aa: CASSLISGNTEAFF
CDR3nt: TGTGCCAGCAGCTTAATATCCGGGAACACTGAAGCTTTCTTT